The 27 T cell receptor beta chains listed next were all sequenced from one sample in a study of identical twins. TCRdb fed the 5' RACE reads into MiXCR, producing one record per CDR3 protein. The sample shows some 1,600,000 distinct CDR3 sequences, around 29% of them seen only once. Source material: cord blood. The receptors shown here come from a newborn girl in good health.

The chain combines TRBV10-3 with TRBJ2-7, with D possibly being TRBD2 (5 bases). Germline lookup yields CDR1 ENHRY and CDR2 SYGVKD. The CDR3 covers 14 residues. V dropped 6 bases and J dropped 0 bases, with 12 bases sitting between them. CDR3 nucleotides: TGTGCCATCAGCGCAAACGGGGACTCCTACGAGCAGTACTTC. Translated, it gives CAISANGDSYEQYF.

This clonotype showed up just a few times. The V gene is TRBV29-1, the J gene TRBJ2-7, with 7 bases identical to TRBD2. Germline CDR1 reads SQVTM; CDR2 reads ANQGSEA. J gave up 2 bases and V 4 bases, and 2 bases lay outside the gene matches. CDR3 length: 12 amino acids. Here the CDR3 DNA reads TGCAGCGTTGGAGGACTAGCCTACGAGCAGTACTTC. Its protein is CSVGGLAYEQYF.

The chain is built from TRBV7-2 and TRBJ1-1; D unclear. The CDR3 has 14 residues. Trimming pared 6 bases from V and 6 bases from J, leaving 17 bases between. The germline CDR1 and CDR2 sequences are SGHTA and FQGNSA. For the CDR3, the DNA is TGTGCCAGCAGTCCGAACGTTCCTGCCCCTGAAGCTTTCTTT. Its protein product is CASSPNVPAPEAFF.

This chain connects TRBV2 to TRBJ2-1, with 11 bases identical to TRBD2. V was pared by 8 bases and J by 5 bases, with 8 bases of the junction left unmatched. This CDR3 has 15 amino acids. Germline V gene sequence: CDR1 SNHLY, CDR2 FYNNEI. The CDR3 here is CASSGLAALHNEQFF. CDR3 coding DNA: TGTGCCAGCTCGGGACTAGCGGCGCTACACAATGAGCAGTTCTTC.

The V call is TRBV4-2, the J call TRBJ2-3; D perhaps matches TRBD2 (6 bases). This CDR3 contains 15 residues. Germline V gives CDR1 LGHNA, CDR2 YNFKEQ. Trimming cost V 4 bases and J 2 bases, with 13 bases left between them. The CDR3 spells CASSPLRDSTDTQYF. CDR3 coding DNA: TGTGCCAGCAGCCCACTACGGGACTCCACAGATACGCAGTATTTT.

The chain carries TRBV2 and TRBJ1-2; D uncertain. Germline CDR1 SNHLY, CDR2 FYNNEI. The V gene lost 6 bases and the J gene lost 4 bases, with 15 bases spanning the gap. The CDR3 spans 14 residues. The CDR3 region is CASRERWEAYGYTF. In DNA form, the CDR3 reads TGTGCCAGCAGGGAGCGATGGGAAGCCTATGGCTACACCTTC.

The chain uses TRBV20-1 and TRBJ2-1; 8 bases line up with TRBD2. The ends lost 2 bases at V and 3 bases at J; junction bases unmatched: 3. Germline CDR1 DFQATT, CDR2 SNEGSKA (reference sequence). The CDR3 is 14 amino acids. The CDR3 DNA sequence: TGCAGTGCTAGACGGGGGGGAAACTACAATGAGCAGTTCTTC. This translates into CSARRGGNYNEQFF.

Points on this clonotype: This may stem from a read error, because a much larger clone lies one nucleotide away. CDR3 protein: CSIEASRFYNEQFF. CDR3 bases: TGCAGCATTGAGGCTAGCAGGTTCTACAATGAGCAGTTCTTC. The genes are TRBV29-1 and TRBJ2-1; possibly TRBD2 for D (5 bases). The CDR3 is 14 amino acids. The germline V gene has CDR1 SQVTM and CDR2 ANQGSEA.

This clonotype was seen a handful of times. The chain joins TRBV5-1 to TRBJ2-3; 11 nucleotides line up with TRBD1. The trim removed 4 bases at V and 6 bases at J, leaving 10 bases unmatched. The length of the CDR3 is 16 residues. Looked up from germline, CDR1 is SGHRS and CDR2 is YFSETQ. The CDR3 here is CASSPPVRTGGDTQYF. The CDR3 nucleotides read TGCGCCAGCAGCCCCCCAGTAAGGACAGGGGGCGATACGCAGTATTTT.

The rearrangement joins TRBV28 to TRBJ2-2, with D tentatively TRBD2 (6 bases). The germline CDR1 and CDR2 sequences are MDHEN and SYDVKM. Trimming removed 2 bases at V and 5 bases at J, with 12 bases between. The CDR3 runs 15 residues. CDR3 residues: CASSLLAGRTGELFF. The CDR3 bases are TGTGCCAGCAGTTTACTGGCAGGGAGGACCGGGGAGCTGTTTTTT.

The V call is TRBV6-1, the J call TRBJ1-2, with D tentatively TRBD1 (5 bases). Trimming took 4 bases from V and 6 from J, leaving 12 bases between them. There are 13 residues in the CDR3. CDR1 and CDR2 (germline): MNHNS, SASEGT. The CDR3 sequence is CASSGQGANGYTF. CDR3 DNA sequence: TGTGCCAGCAGTGGACAAGGGGCGAATGGCTACACCTTC.

This clonotype was observed many times. Here the CDR3 reads CASRNPNNEQFF. For the CDR3, the DNA is TGTGCCAGCAGAAATCCCAACAATGAGCAGTTCTTC. This chain connects TRBV6-2 or TRBV6-3 to TRBJ2-1; D not resolved. Germline loops: CDR1 MNHEY, CDR2 SVGEGT. Trimming shortened V by 6 bases and J by 5 bases, and 8 bases separated the two germline ends. The CDR3 runs 12 residues.

The CDR3 DNA reads as TGTGCCAGCAGTTTTGCCAGCGGGAGCACCGGGGAGCTGTTTTTT. It yields the protein CASSFASGSTGELFF. The rearrangement links TRBV12-3 or TRBV12-4 to TRBJ2-2; 8 nucleotides align to TRBD2. Trimming removed 3 bases from V and 4 bases from J; junction bases left unmatched: 4. The CDR3 covers 15 residues.

The gene calls are TRBV4-2 and TRBJ2-5; 10 nucleotides line up with TRBD2. Germline V gene data show CDR1 as LGHNA and CDR2 as YNFKEQ. V shed 2 bases, J shed 4 bases, and the junction held 13 bases outside the gene matches. This CDR3 region has 18 residues. CDR3 sequence (DNA): TGTGCCAGCAGCCAAAAGGTCGTTCTAGCGGGAGTCCCAGAGACCCAGTACTTC. Residues: CASSQKVVLAGVPETQYF.

The chain joins TRBV29-1 to TRBJ2-3; 9 bases agree with TRBD1. CDR3 length equals 15 residues. J was trimmed by 3 bases and V by 6 bases; bases with no gene match: 10. Germline V gene lookup returns CDR1 SQVTM and CDR2 ANQGSEA. The CDR3 DNA follows: TGCAGCGTCGGCCGGACAGGGGAGGGGACAGATACGCAGTATTTT. Translation gives CSVGRTGEGTDTQYF.

The gene calls are TRBV21-1 and TRBJ2-4; TRBD2 reflects the table's D call only, with no check against the DNA. The J call may be in error: the DNA end matches TRBJ2-7 better. TRBV21-1 is designated a pseudogene. This CDR3 is built from 15 residues. The CDR3 coding sequence is TGTGCCAGCAGCAAAGCGAGGCCCTCGATCTACGAGCAGTACTTC. Translated, it gives CASSKARPSIYEQYF.

This clonotype was found a few times. The rearrangement uses TRBV5-1 and TRBJ2-1; 10 bases are a match to TRBD1. This CDR3 region has 15 residues. Looked up from germline, CDR1 is SGHRS and CDR2 is YFSETQ. J gave up 6 bases and V 0 bases, and 3 bases lay outside the gene matches. This CDR3 is CASSLAGTGANEQFF. DNA for the CDR3: TGCGCCAGCAGCTTGGCGGGGACAGGGGCCAATGAGCAGTTCTTC.

This clonotype has a handful of counts. V gene TRBV5-1 combines with J gene TRBJ1-1; 7 bases agree with TRBD1. Germline loops: CDR1 SGHRS, CDR2 YFSETQ. The CDR3 is 14 amino acids. V dropped 0 bases and J dropped 4; count of bases not matched to a gene: 3. The CDR3 is CASSLAGGTTEAFF. CDR3 coding DNA: TGCGCCAGCAGCTTGGCAGGGGGTACCACTGAAGCTTTCTTT.

This clonotype showed up just a few times. V usage is TRBV3-1 and J usage is TRBJ1-6, with D maybe TRBD1 (6 bases). Germline CDR1 reads LGHDT; CDR2 reads YNNKEL (reference sequence). The CDR3 sequence is 16 residues long. V was trimmed by 2 bases and J by 0 bases, leaving 8 bases between them. In DNA, the CDR3 is TGTGCCAGCAGCCAACAGGGGAGCTCCTATAATTCACCCCTCCACTTT. It encodes CASSQQGSSYNSPLHF.

The CDR3 spells CASSRTGLDNYGYTF. The CDR3 DNA is TGTGCCAGCAGCCGGACAGGTTTGGATAACTATGGCTACACCTTC. V and J are TRBV14 and TRBJ1-2; the match to TRBD1 covers 7 bases. The CDR3 has 15 residues. The germline CDR1 and CDR2 sequences are SGHDN and FVKESK. V shed 4 bases and J 1 base; nucleotides not matched to a gene: 6.

The rearrangement joins TRBV12-3 or TRBV12-4 to TRBJ2-7; TRBD2 aligns across 12 bases. The V and J ends lost 4 bases and 4 bases, in that order; junction bases with no gene match: 5. The CDR3 is made up of 15 amino acids. CDR3 sequence: CASSWSSGGGYEQYF. The CDR3, as DNA: TGTGCCAGCAGTTGGTCTAGCGGGGGGGGTTACGAGCAGTACTTC.

This clonotype was found many times. This rearrangement joins TRBV4-2 to TRBJ1-2; the match to TRBD1 covers 9 bases. Germline assignment: CDR1 LGHNA and CDR2 YNFKEQ. The CDR3 is made up of 14 amino acids. Germline trimming cut 0 bases from V and 6 bases from J; bases unmatched to any gene: 2. CDR3 protein: CASSQDGTGNGYTF. The CDR3 DNA sequence: TGTGCCAGCAGCCAAGATGGGACAGGGAATGGCTACACCTTC.

This chain uses TRBV21-1 with TRBJ2-7. TRBV21-1 is deemed a pseudogene. The CDR3 sequence is 12 residues long. As DNA, the CDR3 is TGTGCCAACAGCAAAGTAGCCTACGAGCAGTACTTC. It translates to CANSKVAYEQYF.

Concerning this clonotype: This may come from a read error, since a much larger clone is one base off. The V and J genes are TRBV29-1 and TRBJ2-1, with 7 nucleotides matching TRBD2. This CDR3 is built from 13 residues. Germline-derived CDR1 and CDR2 are SQVTM and ANQGSEA. In DNA form, the CDR3 reads TGCAGCGTCGCGGGGGACCTCTCCAATGAGCTGTTCTTC. Its translation is CSVAGDLSNELFF.

On this clonotype itself: This clone may be a read error of a much larger clone one base away. V and J are TRBV29-1 and TRBJ2-7, with D unresolved. CDR3 size: 13 residues. Between the trimmed V and J ends, which lost 5 bases and 0 bases, there was a span of 11 bases. Germline-derived CDR1 and CDR2 are SQVTM and ANQGSEA. The CDR3 is CSVRSFVSYEQYF. The CDR3 DNA reads as TGCAGCGTTCGGAGCTTTGTCTCCTACGAGCAGTACTTC.

V usage is TRBV28 and J usage is TRBJ2-7; TRBD2 aligns across 8 bases. This CDR3 is 15 amino acids long. Germline V gives CDR1 MDHEN, CDR2 SYDVKM. V lost 5 bases, J lost 4 bases, and 10 bases stayed unmatched. For the CDR3, the DNA is TGTGCCAGCAGTACCCGGACTAGCTTTGATTACGAGCAGTACTTC. Its translation: CASSTRTSFDYEQYF.

This clonotype was counted many times. The gene calls are TRBV7-2 and TRBJ2-4; maybe TRBD1 (6 bases). Germline assignment: CDR1 SGHTA and CDR2 FQGNSA. V was clipped by 3 bases and J by 5 bases, with 11 bases between them. CDR3 size: 14 residues. CDR3 in DNA: TGTGCCAGCAGCTTTACAGGGTCACAAAACATTCAGTACTTC. The encoded protein is CASSFTGSQNIQYF.